The 11 T cell receptor beta chains below come from one sample, sequenced in a study of blood T cell repertoires in COVID-19. The repertoire was sequenced with immunoSEQ multiplex PCR; TCRdb's copy has only in-frame clones and lacks some. The table has about 220,000 clones, roughly 75% seen once. What was sequenced was peripheral blood. The receptors here all came from a woman between 70 and 85 years old with acute or convalescent COVID-19.

The chain has TRBV7-2 and TRBJ2-7, with D possibly being TRBD2 (5 bases). CDR3 length: 12 amino acids. Germline V CDR1 and CDR2: SGHTA, FQGNSA. With 5 bases removed from V and 5 bases from J, the gap between germline ends came to 10 bases. The CDR3 bases are TGTGCCAGCAGCCTCCGGAGGAACGAGCAGTACTTC. It yields the protein CASSLRRNEQYF. The whole variable domain, filled in from reference TRBV7-2 and TRBJ2-7, reads GAGVSQSPSNKVTEKGKDVELRCDPISGHTALYWYRQSLGQGLEFLIYFQGNSAPDKSGLPSDRFSAERTGGSVSTLTIQRTQQEDSAVYLCASSLRRNEQYFGPGTRLTVT.

The chain uses TRBV5-1 and TRBJ2-5, with TRBD1 as a possible D gene (5 bases). The length of the CDR3 is 15 residues. Germline CDR1 reads SGHRS; CDR2 reads YFSETQ. V was clipped by 6 bases and J by 5 bases, with 20 bases between them. This CDR3 reads CASTESPGPVETQYF. The CDR3, as DNA: TGCGCCAGCACCGAATCCCCAGGGCCCGTGGAGACCCAGTACTTC.

CDR3 amino acids: CASSLQGRNEQFF. CDR3 nucleotide sequence: TGTGCCAGCAGCTTGCAAGGCAGGAATGAGCAGTTCTTC. The gene calls are TRBV7-2 and TRBJ2-1; D is ambiguous. The CDR3 sequence is 13 residues long. The V end was cut by 3 bases, the J end by 7 bases, with 10 bases between. Germline values: CDR1 SGHTA, CDR2 FQGNSA. Drawing the rest from reference TRBV7-2 and TRBJ2-1, the complete variable domain is GAGVSQSPSNKVTEKGKDVELRCDPISGHTALYWYRQSLGQGLEFLIYFQGNSAPDKSGLPSDRFSAERTGGSVSTLTIQRTQQEDSAVYLCASSLQGRNEQFFGPGTRLTVL.

This clone appeared a few times. This rearrangement joins TRBV5-4 to TRBJ2-2, with 10 bases identical to TRBD2. The CDR3 contains 16 residues. CDR1 and CDR2 (germline): SGHNT, YYREEE (reference sequence). After removal of 4 bases from V and 3 bases from J, the junction contained 6 bases not matched to a gene. CDR3 nucleotides: TGTGCCAGCAGCGCTAGCGGGGGCTTTTACACCGGGGAGCTGTTTTTT. Encoded protein: CASSASGGFYTGELFF. Filled out from reference TRBV5-4 and TRBJ2-2, the complete variable domain reads ETGVTQSPTHLIKTRGQQVTLRCSSQSGHNTVSWYQQALGQGPQFIFQYYREEENGRGNFPPRFSGLQFPNYSSELNVNALELDDSALYLCASSASGGFYTGELFFGEGSRLTVL.

The chain joins TRBV27 to TRBJ2-3; 7 bases fit TRBD1. V shed 2 bases, J shed 4 bases, and the junction held 3 bases outside the gene matches. CDR3 length: 14 amino acids. Per the germline V gene, CDR1 is MNHEY and CDR2 is SMNVEV (reference sequence). CDR3 bases: TGTGCCAGCAGTTTAGAAGGGACAGCAGATACGCAGTATTTT. Its translation: CASSLEGTADTQYF.

This clone was detected only a few times. V is TRBV11-2 and J is TRBJ2-3, with D unclear. V gave up 0 bases and J gave up 6 bases, with 7 bases separating them. Germline V gene data show CDR1 as SGHAT and CDR2 as FQNNGV. This CDR3 comprises 13 residues. CDR3 loop: CASSLDLGDTQYF. The CDR3 DNA follows: TGTGCCAGCAGCTTAGATCTCGGGGATACGCAGTATTTT.

The V call is TRBV19, the J call TRBJ2-3; D is possibly TRBD2 (7 bases). The germline V gene encodes CDR1 LNHDA and CDR2 SQIVND (reference sequence). CDR3 length: 14 residues. Trimming cost V 8 bases and J 3 bases, with 15 bases left between them. The CDR3 spells CASGRGGGTDTQYF. The CDR3, as DNA: TGTGCCAGTGGAAGGGGGGGCGGTACAGATACGCAGTATTTT.

The V call is TRBV5-1, the J call TRBJ1-3; no reliable D call. Germline CDR1 is SGHRS and CDR2 is YFSETQ. The length of the CDR3 is 17 residues. Trimming took 4 bases from V and 0 from J, leaving 17 bases between them. The CDR3 here is CASSQSIEPISGNTIYF. CDR3 in DNA: TGCGCCAGCAGCCAATCAATAGAACCCATCTCTGGAAACACCATATATTTT.

The J gene is TRBJ2-3, the V gene TRBV2, with a possible D match to TRBD2 (7 bases). This CDR3 has 16 residues. V gave up 5 bases and J gave up 1 base, with 16 bases separating them. The germline CDR1 and CDR2 sequences are SNHLY and FYNNEI. This CDR3 reads CASSILGGPGTDTQYF. CDR3 DNA: TGTGCCAGCAGTATCTTGGGGGGGCCTGGCACAGATACGCAGTATTTT.

V usage is TRBV4-2 and J usage is TRBJ1-1; D gene ambiguous. The length of the CDR3 is 14 residues. The germline V gene encodes CDR1 LGHNA and CDR2 YNFKEQ. The ends were cut back, 1 base at V and 5 bases at J, with 11 bases in the middle. CDR3 DNA: TGTGCCAGCAGCCAAGGGGAGTGGAAGACTGAAGCTTTCTTT. Translated: CASSQGEWKTEAFF.

The chain links TRBV5-1 to TRBJ1-2, with 7 bases lining up with TRBD1. The CDR3 runs to 13 residues. CDR1 is SGHRS and CDR2 is YFSETQ in the germline V gene. V lost 6 bases, J lost 4 bases, and 6 bases stayed unmatched. For the CDR3, the DNA is TGCGCCAGCATCGAGCCAGGGGGCTATGGCTACACCTTC. It translates to CASIEPGGYGYTF.